This is a list of T cell receptor beta chains from one sample in a study. TCRdb reprocessed the RT-PCR reads with MiXCR, giving one entry per CDR3 protein. The table has about 700,000 distinct CDR3 sequences, 12% to 15% seen once. The sample comprised memory CD4+ T cells from blood. The receptors here all came from a female donor in good health, serving as a healthy control. Both conserved end residues are part of each CDR3. D genes are given only for firm matches. Not all rows give a size; the values are once, few, many and, for expanded clones, a class.

j_call	d_call	clone_size	v_call	cdr3_aa	cdr3_nt
TRBJ2-1	.	many	TRBV29-1	CSVHRDGAYNEQFF	TGCAGCGTGCACCGGGACGGTGCCTACAATGAGCAGTTCTTC
TRBJ2-6	.	.	TRBV9	CASSDLISGANVLTF	TGTGCCAGCAGCGACCTGATCTCTGGGGCCAACGTCCTGACTTTC
TRBJ1-2	TRBD1	.	TRBV6-6	CASSLTGQAIYGYTF	TGTGCCAGCAGTCTGACGGGACAGGCAATCTATGGCTACACCTTC
TRBJ1-1	.	few	TRBV9	CASSVHPMGTEAFF	TGTGCCAGCAGCGTCCACCCAATGGGGACTGAAGCTTTCTTT
TRBJ1-1	.	few	TRBV7-2	CASSLRQPYTEAFF	TGTGCCAGCAGCTTACGACAGCCCTACACTGAAGCTTTCTTT
TRBJ2-5	.	.	TRBV20-1	CSVVRGETQYF	TGCAGTGTGGTTAGGGGGGAGACCCAGTACTTC
TRBJ2-7	TRBD2	.	TRBV20-1	CSAMGLAGLYEQYF	TGCAGTGCTATGGGACTAGCGGGGCTCTACGAGCAGTACTTC
TRBJ2-5	.	.	TRBV7-3	CASSWGSGETQYF	TGTGCCAGCAGCTGGGGGAGTGGAGAGACCCAGTACTTC
TRBJ2-7	TRBD2	many	TRBV5-6	CASSLRLAGGDEQYF	TGTGCCAGCAGCTTGCGGCTAGCGGGGGGGGACGAGCAGTACTTC
TRBJ2-1	TRBD2	few	TRBV27	CASSREREMGYNEQFF	TGTGCCAGCAGCCGCGAGCGGGAGATGGGGTACAATGAGCAGTTCTTC
TRBJ2-1	TRBD2	.	TRBV30	CAWDRLAGYYNEQFF	TGTGCCTGGGACCGGCTAGCGGGTTACTACAATGAGCAGTTCTTC
TRBJ1-5	.	few	TRBV6-5	CASSSQGGGGNQPQHF	TGTGCCAGCAGTTCACAGGGTGGTGGAGGCAATCAGCCCCAGCATTTT
TRBJ2-2	TRBD1	few	TRBV7-7	CASSRGQGASTGELFF	TGTGCTAGCAGCCGTGGACAGGGGGCAAGTACCGGGGAGCTGTTTTTT
TRBJ1-5	TRBD1	few	TRBV6-6	CASSRGRGDSNQPQHF	TGTGCCAGCAGTAGGGGGCGGGGGGATAGCAATCAGCCCCAGCATTTT
TRBJ2-7	TRBD1	.	TRBV12-3/TRBV12-4	CASANGQGARYEQYF	TGTGCCAGCGCCAATGGACAGGGGGCACGCTACGAGCAGTACTTC
TRBJ2-3	.	.	TRBV20-1	CSAEGVGASGTQYF	TGCAGTGCTGAGGGGGTAGGGGCGAGTGGTACGCAGTATTTT
TRBJ2-1	TRBD2	few	TRBV9	CASSVGEFGSGVSYNEQFF	TGTGCCAGCAGCGTAGGGGAATTCGGTAGCGGGGTCTCCTACAATGAGCAGTTCTTC
TRBJ2-1	.	.	TRBV7-2	CASSLGGTPQFF	TGTGCCAGCAGCTTGGGGGGGACACCGCAGTTCTTC
TRBJ2-4	.	few	TRBV10-3	CAISQGYQGDIQYF	TGTGCCATCAGTCAGGGGTATCAGGGTGACATTCAGTACTTC
TRBJ2-3	TRBD2	once	TRBV5-8	CASTLAGNTDTQYF	TGTGCCAGCACTCTAGCGGGGAACACAGATACGCAGTATTTT
TRBJ1-1	.	few	TRBV12-3/TRBV12-4	CASHPTGLNTEAFF	TGTGCCAGCCACCCTACAGGACTTAACACTGAAGCTTTCTTT
TRBJ1-2	TRBD1	few	TRBV28	CALRDSRNYGYTF	TGTGCCCTCCGGGACAGTAGAAACTATGGCTACACCTTC
TRBJ1-4	TRBD1	few	TRBV4-2	CASSQERQGPNEKLFF	TGTGCCAGCAGCCAGGAACGACAGGGCCCTAATGAAAAACTGTTTTTT
TRBJ2-2	TRBD1	.	TRBV4-1	CASSQGGQGAIGELFF	TGCGCCAGCAGCCAAGGGGGACAGGGGGCTATCGGGGAGCTGTTTTTT
TRBJ2-4	.	few	TRBV20-1	CSARDLRAAVGSDIQYF	TGCAGTGCTAGAGATCTAAGAGCCGCCGTCGGGAGTGACATTCAGTACTTC
TRBJ2-3	.	few	TRBV7-2	CASSLFVDTQYF	TGTGCCAGCAGCTTATTTGTCGATACGCAGTATTTT
TRBJ2-1	TRBD2	.	TRBV20-1	CSARDREREYKEQFF	TGCAGTGCTAGAGATCGCGAGCGGGAGTATAAAGAGCAGTTCTTC
TRBJ2-7	.	many	TRBV7-2	CASSPDGYLTYEQYF	TGTGCCAGCAGCCCCGACGGATACCTAACCTACGAGCAGTACTTC
TRBJ2-1	.	.	TRBV20-1	CSARIRGGANEQFF	TGCAGTGCTAGAATCCGAGGGGGGGCCAATGAGCAGTTCTTC
TRBJ2-6	.	many	TRBV5-1	CASSSLSSGANVLTF	TGCGCCAGCAGCTCGCTATCATCTGGGGCCAACGTCCTGACTTTC
TRBJ1-6	.	many	TRBV7-2	CASSRSATAYNSPLHF	TGTGCCAGCAGCCGATCCGCGACAGCCTATAATTCACCCCTCCACTTT
TRBJ2-7	.	many	TRBV28	CASSWQGTYEQYF	TGTGCCAGCAGTTGGCAGGGGACCTACGAGCAGTACTTC